This TCR beta chain was recorded in a study of T cell responses to AZD1222 COVID-19 vaccine. Study-wide points: Clonal diversity may have been underestimated, and the donors were mostly white British, with more females than males. Increases in Spike-specific TCR breadth and depth were seen after two AZD1222 doses. No day 14 peak samples; only post-peak repertoires were characterized.

The table came from immunoSEQ multiplex PCR; TCRdb's copy has only in-frame clones and leaves some out. Of about 60,000 clones listed, around 84% were seen once; the top ten hold 20%. This clone was seen only a few times. What it recognizes is unknown. CDR1 is MNHEY, CDR2 SMNVEV, per germline (reference sequence). J gave up 2 bases and V 1 base, and 5 bases lay outside the gene matches. The CDR3 totals 16 residues. The genes are TRBV27 and TRBJ2-1; 7 bases are a match to TRBD2. The sequencing used peripheral blood, collected on day 0 of AZD1222 vaccination. The clonotype was recovered from an adult in good health. Here the CDR3 reads CASSLYPGGTYNEQFF. In nucleotides, the CDR3 is TGTGCCAGCAGTTTATATCCGGGAGGAACCTACAATGAGCAGTTCTTC.